This TCR beta chain originates from a study of CD8 T cells in ankylosing spondylitis. The germline CDR1 and CDR2 sequences are SGHTA and FQGNSA. The CDR3 has 16 residues. J was trimmed by 5 bases and V by 4 bases; bases with no gene match: 6. Findings and caveats of the study: Clones linked to disease, bearing a CD8+ phenotype, were relatively rare in peripheral blood.

Using its own MiXCR run on the 5' RACE reads, TCRdb lists one record per CDR3 protein. The repertoire holds hundreds of thousands of distinct CDR3 sequences, with roughly a tenth as singletons. This clonotype showed up many times. Antigen: not known. The sequenced sample was blood, either unsorted or a sorted T cell fraction (not recorded which). The origin of this receptor is a male donor with ankylosing spondylitis or in good health (not recorded which). The chain links TRBV7-2 to TRBJ2-5; 14 bases are shared with TRBD2. CDR3 coding DNA: TGTGCCAGCAGCTCGACTAGCGGGGGGGGTTTGGAGACCCAGTACTTC. Its protein product is CASSSTSGGGLETQYF. The variable domain in full, completed from reference TRBV7-2 and TRBJ2-5, reads GAGVSQSPSNKVTEKGKDVELRCDPISGHTALYWYRQSLGQGLEFLIYFQGNSAPDKSGLPSDRFSAERTGGSVSTLTIQRTQQEDSAVYLCASSSTSGGGLETQYFGPGTRLLVL.